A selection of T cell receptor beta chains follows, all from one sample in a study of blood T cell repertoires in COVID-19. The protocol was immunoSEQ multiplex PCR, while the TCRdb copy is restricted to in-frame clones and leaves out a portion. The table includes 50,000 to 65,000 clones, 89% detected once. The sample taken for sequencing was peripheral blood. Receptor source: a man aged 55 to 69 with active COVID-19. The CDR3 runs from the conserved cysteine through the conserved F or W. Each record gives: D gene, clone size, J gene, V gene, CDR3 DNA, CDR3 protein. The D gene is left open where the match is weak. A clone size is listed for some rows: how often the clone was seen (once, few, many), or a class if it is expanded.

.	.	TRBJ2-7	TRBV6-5	TGTGCCAGCAGTTACTCGACGTGGAGCTCCTACGAGCAGTACTTC	CASSYSTWSSYEQYF
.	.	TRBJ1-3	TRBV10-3	TGTGCCATCAGTGAGTCGGGCAGGGGCATTAGTACAAACACCATATATTTT	CAISESGRGISTNTIYF
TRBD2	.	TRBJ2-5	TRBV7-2	TGTGCCAGCAGCTCAGGACTAGCGGGAGCGCAAGAGACCCAGTACTTC	CASSSGLAGAQETQYF
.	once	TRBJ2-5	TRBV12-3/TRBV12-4	TGTGCCAGCACCCTGGAGACCCAAGAGACCCAGTACTTC	CASTLETQETQYF
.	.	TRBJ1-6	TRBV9	TGTGCCAGCAGCGTAGGGGCTATATATAATTCACCCCTCCACTTT	CASSVGAIYNSPLHF
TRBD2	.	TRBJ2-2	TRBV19	TGTGCCAGTACCCCCAAGGGACTAGCGGAAGCGAACACCGGGGAGCTGTTTTTT	CASTPKGLAEANTGELFF
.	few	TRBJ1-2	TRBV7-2	TGTGCCAGCAGCTTAGAATGGGGCGGCTACACCTTC	CASSLEWGGYTF
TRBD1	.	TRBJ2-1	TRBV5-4	TGTGCCAGCAGCTTACAGGGGGATGAGCAGTTCTTC	CASSLQGDEQFF
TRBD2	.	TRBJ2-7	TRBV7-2	TGTGCCAGCAACCTTTTTGCTAGCGGGCCATATGAGCAGTACTTC	CASNLFASGPYEQYF
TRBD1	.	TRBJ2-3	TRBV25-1	TGTGCCAGCAGTGATACAGGGGGGACTAGCACAGATACGCAGTATTTT	CASSDTGGTSTDTQYF
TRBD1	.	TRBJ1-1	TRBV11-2	TGTGCCAGCAGACCGTCAGGGGGCAAGGGAGAAGCTTTCTTT	CASRPSGGKGEAFF
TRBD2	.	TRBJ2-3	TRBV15	TGTGCCACCCGCCTCGGGGGGGCAGATACGCAGTATTTT	CATRLGGADTQYF
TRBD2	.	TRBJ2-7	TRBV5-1	TGCGCCAGCAGCTTGGAGGGTAGCGGGAGACGCGAGCAGTACTTC	CASSLEGSGRREQYF
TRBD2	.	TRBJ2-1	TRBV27	TGTGCCAGCAGTTTACCGGGACTAGCGAGATATTACAATGAGCAGTTCTTC	CASSLPGLARYYNEQFF
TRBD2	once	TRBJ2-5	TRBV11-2	TGTGCCAGCAGCTTGGGACTAGCTGTGAATGTGGGGGAGACCCAGTACTTC	CASSLGLAVNVGETQYF
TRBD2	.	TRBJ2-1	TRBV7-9	TGTGCCAGCAGCCCTAGGACGGGACTAGGTAGGCATGAGCAGTTCTTC	CASSPRTGLGRHEQFF
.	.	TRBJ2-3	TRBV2	TGTGCCAGCAGTGTACGAGCGCCCAGCACAGATACGCAGTATTTT	CASSVRAPSTDTQYF
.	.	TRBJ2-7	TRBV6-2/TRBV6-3	TGTGCCAGCAGTTACTCGCGCGGAGCTACCTACGAGCAGTACTTC	CASSYSRGATYEQYF
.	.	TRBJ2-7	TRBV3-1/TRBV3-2	TGTGCCAGCAGCCGACAGGTCCCCTACGAGCAGTACTTC	CASSRQVPYEQYF
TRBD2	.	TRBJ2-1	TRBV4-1	TGCGCCAGCAGCCAAGATCCGGGTATGTTTAGCGGGATCGATGAGCAGTTCTTC	CASSQDPGMFSGIDEQFF
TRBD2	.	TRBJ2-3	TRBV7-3	TGTGCCAGCAGCCCGGGAGGGAGGAGCACAGATACGCAGTATTTT	CASSPGGRSTDTQYF
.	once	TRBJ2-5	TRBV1	TGCACCAGCAGACACCGACAGAGAAACCAAGAGACCCAGTACTTC	CTSRHRQRNQETQYF
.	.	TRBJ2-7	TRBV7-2	TGTGCCAGCAGCTCCCCCGGTTCGTACGAGCAGTACTTC	CASSSPGSYEQYF
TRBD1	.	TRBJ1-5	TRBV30	TGTGCCTGGAGTTCCGGGACAGGGGTTATTCAGCCCCAGCATTTT	CAWSSGTGVIQPQHF
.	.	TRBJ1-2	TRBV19	TGTGCCAGTAGTATGGGCAAAACTCGAGCTAACTATGGCTACACCTTC	CASSMGKTRANYGYTF
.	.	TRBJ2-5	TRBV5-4	TGTGCCAGCAGCTTGGGAGGGCGGAGCTTCCAAGAGACCCAGTACTTC	CASSLGGRSFQETQYF
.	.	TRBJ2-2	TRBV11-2	TGTGCCAGCAGCCCTATCCAGGGCGTTGGCGGGGAGCTGTTTTTT	CASSPIQGVGGELFF
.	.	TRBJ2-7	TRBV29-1	TGCAGCGTTAGGCCGGGTTCCGAGCAGTACTTC	CSVRPGSEQYF